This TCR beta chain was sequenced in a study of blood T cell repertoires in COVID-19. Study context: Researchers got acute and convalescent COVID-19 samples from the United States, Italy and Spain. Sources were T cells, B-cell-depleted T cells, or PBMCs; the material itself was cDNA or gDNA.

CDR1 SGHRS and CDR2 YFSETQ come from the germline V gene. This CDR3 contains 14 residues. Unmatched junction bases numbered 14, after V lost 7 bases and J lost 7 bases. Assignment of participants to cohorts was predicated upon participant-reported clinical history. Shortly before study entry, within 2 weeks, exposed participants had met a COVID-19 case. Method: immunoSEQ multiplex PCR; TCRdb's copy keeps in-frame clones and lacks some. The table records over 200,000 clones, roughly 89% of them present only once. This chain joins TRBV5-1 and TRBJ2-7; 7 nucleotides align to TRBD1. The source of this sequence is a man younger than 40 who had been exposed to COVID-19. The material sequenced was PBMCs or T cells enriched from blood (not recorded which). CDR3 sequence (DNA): TGCGCCAGCGGCTGGACAGGAAGGGATGAAGAGCAGTACTTC. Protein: CASGWTGRDEEQYF.